The sequence of this T cell receptor beta chain was determined in a study of graft-versus-host responses after intestinal transplantation. Here immunoSEQ multiplex PCR was the method, and the copy in TCRdb shows in-frame clones only, minus some. The sample lists about 110,000 clones, about 92% occurring once. As to this clone: Its antigen is unidentified.

Trimming left V 0 bases short and J 6 bases short, with 9 bases between. Germline V gene lookup returns CDR1 SGHAT and CDR2 FQNNGV. The CDR3 sequence is 14 residues long. The specimen comprised unstimulated CD8+ T cells sorted from spleen or lymph node cells, sampled before transplant. The receptor was derived from a human donor who was the organ donor for an intestinal transplant. The chain employs TRBV11-2 and TRBJ2-1; D remains unclear. The CDR3 is CASSLEAGRNEQFF. In DNA, the CDR3 is TGTGCCAGCAGCTTAGAGGCAGGTCGCAATGAGCAGTTCTTC.